Below are 25 T cell receptor beta chains sequenced from a single sample in a study of T cells after yellow fever vaccination. TCRdb itself ran the 5' RACE reads through MiXCR, one entry per CDR3 protein. The table has 450,000 to 550,000 distinct CDR3 sequences, roughly 19% seen once. This specimen consisted of PBMCs, obtained 15 days after the yellow fever booster vaccination. Receptors were obtained from a young man who received the YFV17D yellow fever vaccine.

This clonotype was recorded a few times. The chain is built from TRBV12-3 or TRBV12-4 and TRBJ2-3; 16 bases fit TRBD2. The CDR3 consists of 17 residues. V dropped 6 bases and J dropped 3; count of bases not matched to a gene: 6. The CDR3 bases are TGTGCCAGCAGCTCCGGGACTAGCGGGAGGGGGACAGATACGCAGTATTTT. Its protein is CASSSGTSGRGTDTQYF.

This chain connects TRBV6-2 or TRBV6-3 to TRBJ2-1, with 9 bases fitting TRBD2. This CDR3 has 13 residues. The germline CDR1 and CDR2 sequences are MNHEY and SVGEGT. V shed 6 bases, J shed 8 bases, and the junction held 5 bases outside the gene matches. The CDR3 is CASRIAGGHEQFF. DNA for the CDR3: TGTGCCAGCAGGATCGCGGGAGGGCATGAGCAGTTCTTC.

The chain carries TRBV11-1 and TRBJ2-1, with TRBD2 identical over 12 bases. Germline CDR1 and CDR2: SGHAT and FQDESV (reference sequence). This CDR3 is built from 18 residues. V dropped 0 bases and J dropped 4; count of bases not matched to a gene: 7. CDR3 loop: CASSLARTSGARYNEQFF. CDR3 nucleotides: TGTGCCAGCAGCTTAGCCCGGACTAGCGGGGCACGGTACAATGAGCAGTTCTTC.

The J gene is TRBJ1-2, the V gene TRBV19; TRBD1 is a possible D gene (5 bases). The V and J ends lost 7 bases and 4 bases respectively, with 22 bases between them. CDR3 length equals 16 residues. Germline CDR1 LNHDA, CDR2 SQIVND (reference sequence). CDR3 loop: CASTSLSRDLPYGYTF. The CDR3 region has the DNA TGTGCCAGTACCTCCCTTTCCCGGGACCTCCCCTATGGCTACACCTTC.

This chain links TRBV21-1 with TRBJ2-7; the D call in the table, TRBD1, was not verified against the DNA. TRBV21-1 is flagged as a pseudogene. The CDR3 spans 13 residues. CDR3 amino acids: CASSPGQRNEQYF. The CDR3 DNA is TGTGCCAGCAGTCCGGGACAGCGTAACGAGCAGTACTTC.

In this sample, this clonotype turned up a few times. This chain links TRBV9 with TRBJ1-2; D is uncertain. CDR3 length: 10 amino acids. CDR1 SGDLS and CDR2 YYNGEE come from the germline V gene. V gave up 4 bases and J gave up 4 bases, with 2 bases separating them. The chain's CDR3 is CASSSYGYTF. Here the CDR3 DNA reads TGTGCCAGCAGCTCCTATGGCTACACCTTC.

This clonotype was observed a few times. The chain couples TRBV7-2 to TRBJ2-1; D may be TRBD1 (6 bases). There are 15 residues in the CDR3. Trimming stripped 5 bases from V and 8 bases from J, with 19 bases between. Germline V gene sequence: CDR1 SGHTA, CDR2 FQGNSA. In DNA form, the CDR3 reads TGTGCCAGCAGCCAACCGGGACAACTCGAGTATGAGCAGTTCTTC. This sequence encodes CASSQPGQLEYEQFF.

The V call is TRBV10-1, the J call TRBJ2-3; D is unclear. V dropped 3 bases and J dropped 0 bases, with 4 bases sitting between them. The CDR3 has 13 residues. The V gene's germline CDR1 is WNHNN and CDR2 SYGVQD (reference sequence). CDR3 protein: CASSDPSTDTQYF. The CDR3 DNA follows: TGCGCCAGCAGTGATCCCAGCACAGATACGCAGTATTTT.

This clonotype was detected only a few times. The chain joins TRBV29-1 to TRBJ2-5, with a weak D call TRBD2 (6 bases). CDR1 is SQVTM and CDR2 is ANQGSEA in the germline V gene. The CDR3 loop spans 14 amino acids. The germline V and J ends were trimmed by 7 bases and 2 bases, with 17 bases remaining between them. The CDR3 DNA reads as TGCAGCGCGAGGAGGAGGGGCGAGCAAGAGACCCAGTACTTC. Encoded protein: CSARRRGEQETQYF.

Details on this clonotype: A read error may account for a junction end that differs from germline. The V call is TRBV6-5, the J call TRBJ2-3, with TRBD2 identical over 12 bases. This CDR3 is built from 16 residues. Germline V gene sequence: CDR1 MNHEY, CDR2 SVGAGI. The CDR3 coding sequence is TGTGCCAGCAGTTACTTGGGACTAGCGGGCCCAGATACGCAGTGTTTT. Amino acids: CASSYLGLAGPDTQCF.

This sequence joins TRBV6-5 and TRBJ2-2, with D uncertain. Germline CDR1 is MNHEY and CDR2 is SVGAGI. The CDR3 has 14 residues. The V and J ends lost 2 bases and 0 bases respectively, with 4 bases between them. CDR3 region: CASSYRSNTGELFF. CDR3 in DNA: TGTGCCAGCAGTTACCGTTCGAACACCGGGGAGCTGTTTTTT.

As DNA, the CDR3 is TGTGCCAGCAGCAACCTCGACGTCCTGACTTTC. Encoded protein: CASSNLDVLTF. This chain links TRBV7-9 with TRBJ2-6; D is unclear. Germline loops: CDR1 SEHNR, CDR2 FQNEAQ (reference sequence). This CDR3 is 11 amino acids long. With 5 bases removed from V and 11 bases from J, the gap between germline ends came to 7 bases.

This clonotype was observed a few times. V is TRBV5-4 and J is TRBJ2-7, with 7 bases identical to TRBD1. CDR1 and CDR2 from the germline V gene are SGHNT and YYREEE (reference sequence). The CDR3 contains 15 residues. J was trimmed by 2 bases and V by 4 bases; bases with no gene match: 9. The CDR3 is CASSMEGTDPYEQYF. The CDR3 DNA reads as TGTGCCAGCAGCATGGAAGGGACAGACCCCTACGAGCAGTACTTC.

This clonotype was counted only a few times. The chain joins TRBV7-2 to TRBJ2-1, with D possibly called TRBD1 or TRBD2 (6 bases each). Between the trimmed V and J ends, which lost 5 bases and 2 bases, there was a span of 16 bases. The CDR3 loop spans 16 amino acids. Germline lookup yields CDR1 SGHTA and CDR2 FQGNSA. The CDR3 bases are TGTGCCAGCAGCCTAGGGGGGACTGGAGCCTACAATGAGCAGTTCTTC. Its translation is CASSLGGTGAYNEQFF.

The chain links TRBV6-1 to TRBJ2-5; D remains unclear. Deletions cut 6 bases from V and 2 bases from J, with 13 bases between. The CDR3 is 14 amino acids. Per the germline V gene, CDR1 is MNHNS and CDR2 is SASEGT. The CDR3 sequence is CASSPPARQETQYF. The CDR3 DNA reads as TGTGCCAGCAGCCCCCCCGCCCGACAAGAGACCCAGTACTTC.

This clonotype showed up just a few times. This chain connects TRBV6-1 to TRBJ2-3, with 8 bases identical to TRBD2. Germline V gene lookup returns CDR1 MNHNS and CDR2 SASEGT. The J segment lost 7 bases and the V segment lost 5 bases, leaving 11 bases of the junction unmatched. The CDR3 loop spans 15 amino acids. In DNA form, the CDR3 reads TGTGCCAGCAGTAATCTTCGGGAGGGACCCTATACGCAGTATTTT. This codes for CASSNLREGPYTQYF.

The genes are TRBV7-7 and TRBJ2-2; D perhaps matches TRBD2 (5 bases). The CDR3 is 14 residues long. Per germline, CDR1 SSHAT and CDR2 FNYEAQ (reference sequence). V shed 5 bases and J shed 2 bases, with 9 bases lying between them. CDR3 coding DNA: TGTGCCAGCAGCCCAACTAGAAACACCGGGGAGCTGTTTTTT. Protein product: CASSPTRNTGELFF.

The rearrangement uses TRBV7-2 and TRBJ2-1, with 7 bases that match TRBD2. CDR3 size: 17 residues. Looked up from germline, CDR1 is SGHTA and CDR2 is FQGNSA. With 5 bases clipped from V and 9 bases from J, the junction kept 19 bases outside the gene matches. The CDR3 bases are TGTGCCAGCAGCCGTACGCGAGGGGAGGGCCACGGGGGTGAGCAGTTCTTC. Protein product: CASSRTRGEGHGGEQFF.

The genes are TRBV12-3 or TRBV12-4 and TRBJ1-4, with a tentative D call TRBD1 (5 bases). V lost 3 bases, J lost 2 bases, and 19 bases lay in between. This CDR3 is 18 amino acids long. CDR3 sequence: CASSFQRGRFTTNEKLFF. As DNA, the CDR3 is TGTGCCAGCAGTTTTCAGCGGGGGAGGTTTACGACTAATGAAAAACTGTTTTTT.

This clonotype was picked up one time. This rearrangement joins TRBV6-2 or TRBV6-3 to TRBJ2-4; D is undetermined. The V gene's germline CDR1 is MNHEY and CDR2 SVGEGT. The CDR3 totals 10 residues. Trimming cost V 6 bases and J 6 bases, with 3 bases left between them. The CDR3 loop is CASRGNIQYF. CDR3 nucleotide sequence: TGTGCCAGCAGGGGAAACATTCAGTACTTC.

This chain connects TRBV20-1 to TRBJ2-3; D is perhaps TRBD1 (6 bases). Looked up from germline, CDR1 is DFQATT and CDR2 is SNEGSKA (reference sequence). The CDR3 has 14 amino acids. V lost 4 bases and J 6 bases, leaving 17 bases between the germline ends. DNA of the CDR3: TGCAGTGCTAAAACAGGGCGTCTGGCTGATACGCAGTATTTT. This gives the protein CSAKTGRLADTQYF.

This clonotype has only one observation. The chain uses TRBV5-1 and TRBJ2-3, with 9 bases identical to TRBD1. There are 15 residues in the CDR3. Germline trimming cut 2 bases from V and 2 bases from J; bases unmatched to any gene: 3. Germline loops: CDR1 SGHRS, CDR2 YFSETQ. The CDR3 spells CASSFRDRDTDTQYF. The CDR3 DNA reads TGCGCCAGCAGCTTCCGGGACAGGGACACAGATACGCAGTATTTT.

The CDR3 protein is CASSAIFNEQFF. The CDR3 bases are TGTGCCAGCAGTGCTATATTCAATGAGCAGTTCTTC. This chain connects TRBV25-1 to TRBJ2-1; no clear D gene. CDR1 is MGHDK and CDR2 is SYGVNS in the germline V gene. The CDR3 consists of 12 residues. Trimming removed 4 bases at V and 6 bases at J, with 7 bases between.

This clonotype has more than one count but fewer than ten. The CDR3 reads CASSYSGGSSGQETQYF. In nucleotides, the CDR3 is TGTGCCAGCAGTTACTCGGGCGGGTCTAGCGGCCAAGAGACCCAGTACTTC. The gene calls are TRBV6-5 and TRBJ2-5; 7 nucleotides agree with TRBD2. Trimming removed 0 bases from V and 1 base from J; junction bases left unmatched: 8. Germline V CDR1 and CDR2: MNHEY, SVGAGI. The CDR3 is 17 residues long.

This chain joins TRBV3-1 and TRBJ1-2; D is ambiguous. The CDR3 runs 14 residues. V was shortened by 0 bases and J by 4 bases, with 9 bases between the two germline ends. Germline V gene sequence: CDR1 LGHDT, CDR2 YNNKEL (reference sequence). The chain's CDR3 is CASSQEGVLYGYTF. The CDR3 nucleotides read TGTGCCAGCAGCCAAGAGGGTGTCCTCTATGGCTACACCTTC.